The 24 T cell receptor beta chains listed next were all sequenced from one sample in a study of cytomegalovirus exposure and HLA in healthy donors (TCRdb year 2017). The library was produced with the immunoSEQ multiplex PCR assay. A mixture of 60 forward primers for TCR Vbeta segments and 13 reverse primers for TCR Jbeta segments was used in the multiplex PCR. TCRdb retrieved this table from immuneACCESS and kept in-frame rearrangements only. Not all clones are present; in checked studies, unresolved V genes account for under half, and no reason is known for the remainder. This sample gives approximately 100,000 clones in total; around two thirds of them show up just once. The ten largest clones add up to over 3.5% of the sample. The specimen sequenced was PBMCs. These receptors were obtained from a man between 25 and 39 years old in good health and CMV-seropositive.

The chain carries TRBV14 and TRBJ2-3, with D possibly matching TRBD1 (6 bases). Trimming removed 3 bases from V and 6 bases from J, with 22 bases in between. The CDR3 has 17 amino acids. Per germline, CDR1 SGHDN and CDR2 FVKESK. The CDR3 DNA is TGTGCCAGCAGCCATAATAGACAGGTCCGGCGAATGGATACGCAGTATTTT. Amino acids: CASSHNRQVRRMDTQYF.

CDR3 nucleotides: TGCGCCAGCAGCTTGGCGGGGCGGGGGGACGAGCAGTACTTC. Amino acids: CASSLAGRGDEQYF. The V call is TRBV5-1, the J call TRBJ2-5; 8 nucleotides line up with TRBD2. The better agreement between TRBJ2-7 and the DNA end casts doubt on the J call. CDR1 and CDR2 (germline): SGHRS, YFSETQ. The CDR3 covers 14 residues.

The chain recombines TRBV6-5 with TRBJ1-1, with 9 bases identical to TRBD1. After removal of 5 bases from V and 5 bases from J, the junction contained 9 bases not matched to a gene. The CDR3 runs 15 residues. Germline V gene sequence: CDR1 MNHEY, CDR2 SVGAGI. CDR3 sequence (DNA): TGTGCCAGCAGTCCTCTTTCCGGGACAGGGACTGAAGCTTTCTTT. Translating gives CASSPLSGTGTEAFF.

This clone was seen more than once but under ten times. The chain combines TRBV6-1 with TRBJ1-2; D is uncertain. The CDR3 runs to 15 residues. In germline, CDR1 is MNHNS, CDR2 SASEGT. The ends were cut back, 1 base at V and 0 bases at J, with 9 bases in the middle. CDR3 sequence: CASSEVYSPNYGYTF. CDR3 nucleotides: TGTGCCAGCAGTGAAGTATACAGTCCTAACTATGGCTACACCTTC.

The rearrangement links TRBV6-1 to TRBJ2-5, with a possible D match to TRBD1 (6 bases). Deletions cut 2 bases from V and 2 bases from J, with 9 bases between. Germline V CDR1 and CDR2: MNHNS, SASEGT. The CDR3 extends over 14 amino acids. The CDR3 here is CASSELTGQETQYF. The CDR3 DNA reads TGTGCCAGCAGTGAACTTACAGGGCAAGAGACCCAGTACTTC.

The CDR3 here is CASTPTGSLYEQYF. For the CDR3, the DNA is TGTGCCAGCACCCCGACAGGGTCTCTCTACGAGCAGTACTTC. The chain recombines TRBV6-1 with TRBJ2-7; 7 bases line up with TRBD1. The CDR3 has 14 residues. Germline assignment: CDR1 MNHNS and CDR2 SASEGT. Trimming at V came to 7 bases and at J to 3 bases, leaving 9 bases not matched to a gene.

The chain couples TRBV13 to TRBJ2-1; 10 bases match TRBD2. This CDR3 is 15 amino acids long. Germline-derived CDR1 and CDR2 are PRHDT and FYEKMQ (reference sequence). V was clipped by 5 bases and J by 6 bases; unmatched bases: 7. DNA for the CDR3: TGTGCCAGCAGCCCACAGCGGGGGGGCTTCAATGAGCAGTTCTTC. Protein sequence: CASSPQRGGFNEQFF.

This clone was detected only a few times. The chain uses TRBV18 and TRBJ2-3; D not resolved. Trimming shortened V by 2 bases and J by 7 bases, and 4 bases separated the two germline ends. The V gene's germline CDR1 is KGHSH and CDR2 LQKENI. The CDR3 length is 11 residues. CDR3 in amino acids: CASSPENTQYF. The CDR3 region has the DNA TGTGCCAGCTCACCAGAGAATACGCAGTATTTT.

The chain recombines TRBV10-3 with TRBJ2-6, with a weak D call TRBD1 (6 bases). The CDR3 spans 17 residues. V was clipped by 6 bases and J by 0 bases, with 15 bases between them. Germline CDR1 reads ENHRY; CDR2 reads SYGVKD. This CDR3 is CAIRSRTDFSGANVLTF. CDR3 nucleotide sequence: TGTGCCATCAGAAGCCGGACAGACTTCTCTGGGGCCAACGTCCTGACTTTC.

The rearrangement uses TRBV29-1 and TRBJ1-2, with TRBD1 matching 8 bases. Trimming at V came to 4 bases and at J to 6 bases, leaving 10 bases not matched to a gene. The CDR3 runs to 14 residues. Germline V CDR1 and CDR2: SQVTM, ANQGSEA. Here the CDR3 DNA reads TGCAGCGTTGCCAAGCCGCAGGGGGCTCATGGCTACACCTTC. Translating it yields CSVAKPQGAHGYTF.

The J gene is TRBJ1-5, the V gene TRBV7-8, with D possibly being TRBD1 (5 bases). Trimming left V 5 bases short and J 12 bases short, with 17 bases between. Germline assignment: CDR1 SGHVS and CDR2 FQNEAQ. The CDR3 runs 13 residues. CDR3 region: CASSQGPSESQHF. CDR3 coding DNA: TGTGCCAGCAGCCAGGGTCCCTCTGAGAGCCAGCATTTT. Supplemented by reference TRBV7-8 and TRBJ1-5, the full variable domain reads GAGVSQSPRYKVAKRGQDVALRCDPISGHVSLFWYQQALGQGPEFLTYFQNEAQLDKSGLPSDRFFAERPEGSVSTLKIQRTQQEDSAVYLCASSQGPSESQHFGDGTRLSIL.

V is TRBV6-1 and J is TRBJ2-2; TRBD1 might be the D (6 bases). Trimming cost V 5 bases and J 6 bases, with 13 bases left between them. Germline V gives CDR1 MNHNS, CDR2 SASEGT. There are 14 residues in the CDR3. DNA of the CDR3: TGTGCCAGCAGTAGTACAGGGCAGGCCGGGGAGCTGTTTTTT. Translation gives CASSSTGQAGELFF.

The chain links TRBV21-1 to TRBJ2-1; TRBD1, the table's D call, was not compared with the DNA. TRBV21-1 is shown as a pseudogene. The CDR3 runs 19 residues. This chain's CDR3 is CASIPLFSLRTGEVFGQFF. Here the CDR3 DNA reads TGTGCCAGCATCCCACTTTTTTCTCTACGGACAGGGGAAGTTTTTGGGCAGTTCTTC.

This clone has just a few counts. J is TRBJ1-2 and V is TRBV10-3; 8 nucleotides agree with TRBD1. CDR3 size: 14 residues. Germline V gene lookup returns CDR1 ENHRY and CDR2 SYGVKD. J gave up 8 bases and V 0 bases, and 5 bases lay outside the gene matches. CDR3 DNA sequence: TGTGCCATCAGTGAGTCGAGACAGGGGATGGGCTACACCTTC. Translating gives CAISESRQGMGYTF.

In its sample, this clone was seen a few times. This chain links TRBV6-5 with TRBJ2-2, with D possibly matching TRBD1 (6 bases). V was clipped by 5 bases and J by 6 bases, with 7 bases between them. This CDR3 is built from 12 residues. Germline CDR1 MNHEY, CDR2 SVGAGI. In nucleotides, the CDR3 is TGTGCCAGCAGTCCAGGGGCCGGGGAGCTGTTTTTT. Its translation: CASSPGAGELFF.

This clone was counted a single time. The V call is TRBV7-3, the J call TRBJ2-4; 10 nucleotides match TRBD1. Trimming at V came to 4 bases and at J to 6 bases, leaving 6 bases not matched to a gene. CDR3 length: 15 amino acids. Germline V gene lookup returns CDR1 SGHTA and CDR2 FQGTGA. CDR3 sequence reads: CASSYGTGDGNIQYF. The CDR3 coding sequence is TGTGCCAGCAGCTATGGGACAGGGGATGGAAACATTCAGTACTTC.

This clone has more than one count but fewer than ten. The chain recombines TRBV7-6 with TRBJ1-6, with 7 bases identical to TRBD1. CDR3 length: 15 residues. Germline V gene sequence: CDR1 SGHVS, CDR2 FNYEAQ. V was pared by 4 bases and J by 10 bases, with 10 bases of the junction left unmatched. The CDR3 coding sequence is TGTGCCAGCAGCTCCCTACAGGGGAAAGTGTCACCCCTCCACTTT. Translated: CASSSLQGKVSPLHF.

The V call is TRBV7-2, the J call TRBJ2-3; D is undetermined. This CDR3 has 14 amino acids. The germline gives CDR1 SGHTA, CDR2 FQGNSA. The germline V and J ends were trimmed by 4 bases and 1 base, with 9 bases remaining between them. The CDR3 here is CASSSIVGTDTQYF. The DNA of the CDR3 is TGTGCCAGCAGCTCCATAGTAGGCACAGATACGCAGTATTTT.

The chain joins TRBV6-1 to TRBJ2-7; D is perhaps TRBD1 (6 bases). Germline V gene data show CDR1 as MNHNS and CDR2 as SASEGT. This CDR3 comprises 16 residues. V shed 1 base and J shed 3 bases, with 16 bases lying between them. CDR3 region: CASSEGGWTALYEQYF. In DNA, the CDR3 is TGTGCCAGCAGTGAAGGGGGCTGGACAGCGCTCTACGAGCAGTACTTC.

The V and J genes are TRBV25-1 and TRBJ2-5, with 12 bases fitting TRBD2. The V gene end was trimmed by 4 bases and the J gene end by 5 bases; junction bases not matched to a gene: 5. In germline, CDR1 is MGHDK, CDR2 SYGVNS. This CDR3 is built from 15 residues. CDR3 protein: CASSALAGGLETQYF. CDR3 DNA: TGTGCCAGCAGTGCCCTAGCGGGGGGGCTTGAGACCCAGTACTTC.

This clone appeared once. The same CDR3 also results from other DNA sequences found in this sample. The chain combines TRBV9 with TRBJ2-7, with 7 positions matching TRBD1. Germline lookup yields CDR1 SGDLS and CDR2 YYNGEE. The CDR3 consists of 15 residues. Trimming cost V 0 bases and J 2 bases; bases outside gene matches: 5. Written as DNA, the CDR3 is TGTGCCAGCAGCGTAGCTGGTGGACAGGCCTACGAGCAGTACTTC. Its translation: CASSVAGGQAYEQYF.

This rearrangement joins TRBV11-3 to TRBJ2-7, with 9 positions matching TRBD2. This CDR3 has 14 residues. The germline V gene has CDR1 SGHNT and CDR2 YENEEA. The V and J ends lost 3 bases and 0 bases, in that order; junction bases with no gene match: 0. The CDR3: CASSLRGGSYEQYF. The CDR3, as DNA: TGTGCCAGCAGCTTGCGGGGGGGCTCCTACGAGCAGTACTTC.

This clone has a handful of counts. Written as DNA, the CDR3 is TGTGCCAGCAGCTCTGAACTAGCGGGGGGCAGATACAATGAGCAGTTCTTC. Amino acids: CASSSELAGGRYNEQFF. The genes are TRBV7-8 and TRBJ2-1; 12 bases are a match to TRBD2. The V and J ends lost 4 bases and 4 bases, in that order; junction bases with no gene match: 8. CDR3 size: 17 residues. CDR1 is SGHVS, CDR2 FQNEAQ, per germline. Variable domain in full (rest from reference TRBV7-8 and TRBJ2-1): GAGVSQSPRYKVAKRGQDVALRCDPISGHVSLFWYQQALGQGPEFLTYFQNEAQLDKSGLPSDRFFAERPEGSVSTLKIQRTQQEDSAVYLCASSSELAGGRYNEQFFGPGTRLTVL.

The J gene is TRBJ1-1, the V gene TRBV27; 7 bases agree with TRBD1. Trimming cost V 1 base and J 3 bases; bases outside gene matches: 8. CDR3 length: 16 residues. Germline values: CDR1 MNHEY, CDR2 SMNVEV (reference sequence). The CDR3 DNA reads TGTGCCAGCAGTTTATTAGGGGGCGGCGGAGACACTGAAGCTTTCTTT. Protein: CASSLLGGGGDTEAFF.